One and the same sample provided the 3 T cell receptor beta chains below, sequenced in a study of PD-L1 blockade in urothelial cancer. Clones were sequenced by immunoSEQ multiplex PCR, and TCRdb holds only the in-frame ones, with some missing. The repertoire holds tens of thousands of clones, with 82% as singletons. Sequences were derived from PBMCs, sampled around atezolizumab (anti-PD-L1) treatment. These receptors came from a man in his 70s with urothelial cancer.

The chain employs TRBV7-9 and TRBJ2-1; TRBD2 aligns across 8 bases. V gave up 1 base and J gave up 0 bases; unmatched junction bases: 8. This CDR3 has 18 residues. The germline V gene has CDR1 SEHNR and CDR2 FQNEAQ (reference sequence). DNA for the CDR3: TGTGCCAGCAGCTTAGGGACTAGCTGGACTAGCTCCTACAATGAGCAGTTCTTC. Translated: CASSLGTSWTSSYNEQFF.

The chain carries TRBV10-3 and TRBJ2-4, with 8 bases lining up with TRBD1. Trimming at V came to 4 bases and at J to 12 bases, leaving 5 bases not matched to a gene. Germline assignment: CDR1 ENHRY and CDR2 SYGVKD. The CDR3 consists of 12 residues. The DNA of the CDR3 is TGTGCCATCAGTGTGGACAGGGTGGCTCAGTACTTC. Its protein is CAISVDRVAQYF.

The chain carries TRBV5-1 and TRBJ1-2, with 8 bases identical to TRBD1. Germline trimming cut 3 bases from V and 4 bases from J; bases unmatched to any gene: 8. This CDR3 has 15 residues. CDR1 is SGHRS, CDR2 YFSETQ, per germline. The CDR3 protein is CASSSGTGGPYGYTF. DNA of the CDR3: TGCGCCAGCAGCTCTGGGACAGGAGGACCCTATGGCTACACCTTC.